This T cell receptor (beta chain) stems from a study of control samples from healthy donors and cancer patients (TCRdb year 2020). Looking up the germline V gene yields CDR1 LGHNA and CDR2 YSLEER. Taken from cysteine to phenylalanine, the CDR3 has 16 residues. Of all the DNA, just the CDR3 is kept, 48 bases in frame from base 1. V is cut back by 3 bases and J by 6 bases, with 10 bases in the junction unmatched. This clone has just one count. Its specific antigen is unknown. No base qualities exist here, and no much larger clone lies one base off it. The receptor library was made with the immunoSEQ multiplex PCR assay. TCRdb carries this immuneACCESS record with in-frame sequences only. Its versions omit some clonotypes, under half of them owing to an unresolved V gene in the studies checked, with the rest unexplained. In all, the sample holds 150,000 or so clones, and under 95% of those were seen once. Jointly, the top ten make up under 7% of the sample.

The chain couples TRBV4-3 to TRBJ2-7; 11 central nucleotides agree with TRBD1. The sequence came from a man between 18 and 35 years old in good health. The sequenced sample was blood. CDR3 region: CASSQRTGTGGLEQYF. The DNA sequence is TGCGCCAGCAGCCAGAGAACCGGGACAGGGGGACTCGAGCAGTACTTC.